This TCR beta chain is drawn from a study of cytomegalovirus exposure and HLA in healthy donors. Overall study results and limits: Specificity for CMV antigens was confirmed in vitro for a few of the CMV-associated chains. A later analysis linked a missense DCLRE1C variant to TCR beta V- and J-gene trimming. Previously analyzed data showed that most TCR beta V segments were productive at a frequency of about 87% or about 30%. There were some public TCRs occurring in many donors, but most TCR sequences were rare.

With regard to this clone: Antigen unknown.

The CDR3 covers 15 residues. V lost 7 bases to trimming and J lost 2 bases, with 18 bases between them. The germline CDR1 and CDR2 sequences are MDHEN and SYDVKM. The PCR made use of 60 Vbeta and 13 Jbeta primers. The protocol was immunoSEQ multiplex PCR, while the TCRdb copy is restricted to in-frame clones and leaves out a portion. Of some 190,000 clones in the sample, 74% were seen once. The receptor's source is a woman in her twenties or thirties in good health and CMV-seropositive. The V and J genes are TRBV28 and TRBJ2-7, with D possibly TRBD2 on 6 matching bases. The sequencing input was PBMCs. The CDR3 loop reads CASNPPSEHTYEQYF. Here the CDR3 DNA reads TGTGCCAGCAACCCCCCTAGCGAACATACCTACGAGCAGTACTTC.